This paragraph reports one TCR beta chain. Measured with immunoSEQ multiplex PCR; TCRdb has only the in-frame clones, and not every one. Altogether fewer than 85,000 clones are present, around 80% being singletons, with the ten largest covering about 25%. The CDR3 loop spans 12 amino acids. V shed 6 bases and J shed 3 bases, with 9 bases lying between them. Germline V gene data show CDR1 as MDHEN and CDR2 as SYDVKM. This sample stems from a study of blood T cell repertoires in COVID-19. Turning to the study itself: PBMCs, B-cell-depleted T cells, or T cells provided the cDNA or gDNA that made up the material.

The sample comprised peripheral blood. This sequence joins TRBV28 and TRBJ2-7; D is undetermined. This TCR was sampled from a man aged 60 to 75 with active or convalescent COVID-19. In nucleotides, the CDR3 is TGTGCCAGCAGCGTAAGAGTCTACGAGCAGTACTTC. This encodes CASSVRVYEQYF. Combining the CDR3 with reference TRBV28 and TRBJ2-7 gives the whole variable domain DVKVTQSSRYLVKRTGEKVFLECVQDMDHENMFWYRQDPGLGLRLIYFSYDVKMKEKGDIPEGYSVSREKKERFSLILESASTNQTSMYLCASSVRVYEQYFGPGTRLTVT.